Below, 8 T cell receptor beta chains from the same sample are listed, as sequenced in a study of T-cell reconstitution after alpha-beta-depleted transplantation in children. Molecular barcoding with unique molecular identifiers was used for the TCRbeta library. TCRdb redid the calling of the PCR reads with MiXCR, one entry per CDR3 protein. Of roughly 350,000 distinct CDR3 sequences in the sample, about 9.3% were seen once. The starting material was PBMCs from the stem cell graft donor, obtained from the stem cell graft. These receptor sequences come from a human donor who donated a stem cell graft to a child with acute lymphoblastic leukemia.

The CDR3 loop is CASSLIPPTDTQYF. The CDR3 nucleotides read TGCGCCAGCAGCTTGATACCGCCCACAGATACGCAGTATTTT. This chain joins TRBV5-1 and TRBJ2-3; no definite D call. V dropped 1 base and J dropped 2 bases, with 8 bases sitting between them. The CDR3 spans 14 residues. Germline V gene lookup returns CDR1 SGHRS and CDR2 YFSETQ.

This clonotype was picked up a small number of times. The rearrangement uses TRBV27 and TRBJ2-2; D ambiguous. The V gene lost 5 bases and the J gene lost 0 bases, with 10 bases spanning the gap. The CDR3 loop spans 15 amino acids. From germline, CDR1 is MNHEY and CDR2 SMNVEV (reference sequence). CDR3 loop: CASSPSIANTGELFF. CDR3 DNA sequence: TGTGCCAGCAGTCCGAGCATCGCGAACACCGGGGAGCTGTTTTTT.

This clonotype was found once. The rearrangement links TRBV10-2 to TRBJ2-1; D call uncertain. Germline V gene data show CDR1 as WSHSY and CDR2 as SAAADI. This CDR3 spans 11 amino acids. V lost 3 bases and J lost 15, with 12 bases in between. CDR3 sequence: CASSEGPLPFF. DNA for the CDR3: TGCGCCAGCAGTGAAGGTCCACTACCGTTCTTC.

This clonotype was counted between two and nine times. The rearrangement joins TRBV27 to TRBJ1-4; D remains ambiguous. Trimming removed 1 base at V and 2 bases at J, with 11 bases between. Germline lookup yields CDR1 MNHEY and CDR2 SMNVEV (reference sequence). CDR3 length: 16 amino acids. The CDR3 sequence: CASSLYEGSTNEKLFF. In nucleotides, the CDR3 is TGTGCCAGCAGTTTATATGAGGGTTCGACTAATGAAAAACTGTTTTTT.

This clonotype was seen a handful of times. The chain couples TRBV7-2 to TRBJ2-7, with a weak D call TRBD1 (6 bases). The V gene lost 7 bases and the J gene lost 5 bases, with 15 bases spanning the gap. This CDR3 is built from 13 residues. Germline values: CDR1 SGHTA, CDR2 FQGNSA. The CDR3 is CASNLLPGDEQYF. CDR3 nucleotides: TGTGCCAGCAACCTACTACCAGGGGACGAGCAGTACTTC.

V usage is TRBV27 and J usage is TRBJ2-7; D may be TRBD1 (5 bases). Trimming cost V 0 bases and J 1 base, with 16 bases left between them. This CDR3 region has 17 residues. The germline V gene encodes CDR1 MNHEY and CDR2 SMNVEV (reference sequence). The CDR3 sequence is CASSLSSSDSHSYEQYF. The CDR3 nucleotides are TGTGCCAGCAGTTTATCCAGTAGTGACAGCCATTCCTACGAGCAGTACTTC.

This clonotype was observed a few times. This rearrangement joins TRBV10-1 to TRBJ1-2; D not resolved. V lost 0 bases and J 8 bases, leaving 10 bases between the germline ends. Germline V CDR1 and CDR2: WNHNN, SYGVQD (reference sequence). The CDR3 is made up of 13 amino acids. CDR3 protein: CASSESEGYGYTF. In DNA form, the CDR3 reads TGCGCCAGCAGTGAGTCGGAGGGCTACGGCTACACCTTC.

The rearrangement joins TRBV15 to TRBJ1-4, with D uncertain. The CDR3 sequence is 14 residues long. Germline CDR1 is LNHNV and CDR2 is YYDKDF (reference sequence). With 0 bases removed from V and 14 bases from J, the gap between germline ends came to 16 bases. The CDR3 is CATSRERHRVSLFF. The CDR3, as DNA: TGTGCCACCAGCAGAGAACGTCACCGCGTGTCCCTGTTTTTT.